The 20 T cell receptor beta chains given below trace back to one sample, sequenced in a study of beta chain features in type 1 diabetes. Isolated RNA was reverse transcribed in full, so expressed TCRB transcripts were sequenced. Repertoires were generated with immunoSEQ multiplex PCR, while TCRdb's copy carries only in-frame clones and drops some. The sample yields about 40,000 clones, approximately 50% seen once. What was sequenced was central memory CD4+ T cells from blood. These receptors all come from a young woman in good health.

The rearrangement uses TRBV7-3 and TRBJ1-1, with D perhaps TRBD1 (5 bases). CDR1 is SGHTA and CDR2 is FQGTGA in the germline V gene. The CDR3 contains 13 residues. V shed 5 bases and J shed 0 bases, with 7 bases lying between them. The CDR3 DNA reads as TGTGCCAGCAGCACGACAGTGAACACTGAAGCTTTCTTT. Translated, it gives CASSTTVNTEAFF.

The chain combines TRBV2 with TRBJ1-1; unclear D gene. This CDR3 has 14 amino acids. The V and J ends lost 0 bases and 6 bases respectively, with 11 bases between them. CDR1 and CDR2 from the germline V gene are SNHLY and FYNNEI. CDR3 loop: CASSEARSEAEAFF. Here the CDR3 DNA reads TGTGCCAGCAGTGAAGCGCGGTCGGAAGCTGAAGCTTTCTTT.

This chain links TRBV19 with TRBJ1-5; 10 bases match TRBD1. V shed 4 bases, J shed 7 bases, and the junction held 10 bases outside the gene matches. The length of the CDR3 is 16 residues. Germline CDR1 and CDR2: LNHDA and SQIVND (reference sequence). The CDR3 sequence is CASSSGTGVVGQPQHF. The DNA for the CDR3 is TGTGCCAGTAGTAGCGGGACAGGGGTAGTTGGACAGCCCCAGCATTTT.

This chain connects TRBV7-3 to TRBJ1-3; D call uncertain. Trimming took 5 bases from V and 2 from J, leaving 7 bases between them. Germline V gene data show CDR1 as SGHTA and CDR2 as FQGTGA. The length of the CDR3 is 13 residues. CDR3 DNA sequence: TGTGCCAGCAGCCCCCCTACTGGAAACACCATATATTTT. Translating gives CASSPPTGNTIYF.

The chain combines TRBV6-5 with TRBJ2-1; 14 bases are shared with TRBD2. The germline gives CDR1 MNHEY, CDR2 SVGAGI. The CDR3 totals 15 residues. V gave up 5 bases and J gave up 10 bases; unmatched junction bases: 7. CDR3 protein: CASSPTSGGAGEQFF. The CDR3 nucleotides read TGTGCCAGCAGTCCGACTAGCGGGGGGGCAGGGGAGCAGTTCTTC.

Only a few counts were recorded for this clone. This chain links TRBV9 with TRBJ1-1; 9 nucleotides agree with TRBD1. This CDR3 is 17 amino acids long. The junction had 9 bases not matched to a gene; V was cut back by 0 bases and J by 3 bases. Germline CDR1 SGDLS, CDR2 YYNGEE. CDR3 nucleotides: TGTGCCAGCAGCGTAGTATCGACAGGGGGAGGGGACACTGAAGCTTTCTTT. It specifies CASSVVSTGGGDTEAFF.

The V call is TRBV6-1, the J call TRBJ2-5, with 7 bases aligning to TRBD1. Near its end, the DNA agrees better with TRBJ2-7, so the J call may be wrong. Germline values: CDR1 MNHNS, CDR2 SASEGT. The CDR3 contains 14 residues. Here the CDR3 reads CASSEAQGDYEQYF. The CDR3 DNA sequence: TGTGCCAGCAGTGAAGCGCAGGGGGATTACGAGCAGTACTTC.

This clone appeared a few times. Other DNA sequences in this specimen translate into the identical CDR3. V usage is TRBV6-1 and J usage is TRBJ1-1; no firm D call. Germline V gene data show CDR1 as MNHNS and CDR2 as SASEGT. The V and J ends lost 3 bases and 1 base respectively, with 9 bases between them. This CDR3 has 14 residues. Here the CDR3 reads CASSDLSGNTEAFF. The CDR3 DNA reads TGTGCCAGCAGTGATCTCTCGGGGAACACTGAAGCTTTCTTT.

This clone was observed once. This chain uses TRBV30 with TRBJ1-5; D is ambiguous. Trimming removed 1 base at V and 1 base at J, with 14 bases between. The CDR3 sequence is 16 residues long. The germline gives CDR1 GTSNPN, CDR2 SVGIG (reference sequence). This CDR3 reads CAWSAGRRGSNQPQHF. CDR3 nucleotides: TGTGCCTGGAGTGCGGGGAGGCGGGGAAGCAATCAGCCCCAGCATTTT.

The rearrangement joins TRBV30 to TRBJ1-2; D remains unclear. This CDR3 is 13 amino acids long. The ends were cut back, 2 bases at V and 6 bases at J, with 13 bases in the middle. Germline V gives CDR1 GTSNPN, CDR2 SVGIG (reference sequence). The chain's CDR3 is CAWSPPWADGYTF. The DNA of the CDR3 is TGTGCCTGGAGTCCCCCGTGGGCTGATGGCTACACCTTC.

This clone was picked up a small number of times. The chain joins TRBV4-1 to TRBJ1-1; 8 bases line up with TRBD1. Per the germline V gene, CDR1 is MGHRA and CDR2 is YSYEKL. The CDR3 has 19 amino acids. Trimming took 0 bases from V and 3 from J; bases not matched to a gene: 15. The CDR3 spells CASSQDPGTGTLKDTEAFF. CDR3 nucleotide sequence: TGCGCCAGCAGCCAAGACCCTGGGACAGGCACCCTGAAGGACACTGAAGCTTTCTTT.

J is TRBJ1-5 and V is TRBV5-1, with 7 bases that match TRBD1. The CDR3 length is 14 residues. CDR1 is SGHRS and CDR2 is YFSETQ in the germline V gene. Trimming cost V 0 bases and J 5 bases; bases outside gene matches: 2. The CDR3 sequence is CASSLGGGDQPQHF. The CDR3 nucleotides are TGCGCCAGCAGCTTGGGAGGGGGCGATCAGCCCCAGCATTTT.

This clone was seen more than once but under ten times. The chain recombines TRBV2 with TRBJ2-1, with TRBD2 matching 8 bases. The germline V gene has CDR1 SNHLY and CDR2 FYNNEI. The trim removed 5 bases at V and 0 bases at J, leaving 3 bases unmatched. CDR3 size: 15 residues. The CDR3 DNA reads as TGTGCCAGCAGTTGGGCGGGAGGCTCCTACAATGAGCAGTTCTTC. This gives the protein CASSWAGGSYNEQFF.

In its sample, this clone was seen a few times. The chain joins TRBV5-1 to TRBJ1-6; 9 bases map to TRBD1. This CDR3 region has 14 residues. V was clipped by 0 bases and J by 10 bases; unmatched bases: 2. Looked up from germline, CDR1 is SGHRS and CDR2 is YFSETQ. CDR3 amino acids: CASSLGTGDSPLHF. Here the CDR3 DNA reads TGCGCCAGCAGCTTGGGGACAGGGGACTCACCCCTCCACTTT.

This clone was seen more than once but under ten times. The CDR3: CAISEGQESVSNQPQHF. The CDR3 nucleotides read TGTGCCATCAGTGAGGGACAGGAGTCTGTTAGCAATCAGCCCCAGCATTTT. V and J are TRBV10-3 and TRBJ1-5; 7 bases agree with TRBD1. Trimming at V came to 2 bases and at J to 0 bases, leaving 7 bases not matched to a gene. Germline CDR1 ENHRY, CDR2 SYGVKD. The CDR3 extends over 17 amino acids.

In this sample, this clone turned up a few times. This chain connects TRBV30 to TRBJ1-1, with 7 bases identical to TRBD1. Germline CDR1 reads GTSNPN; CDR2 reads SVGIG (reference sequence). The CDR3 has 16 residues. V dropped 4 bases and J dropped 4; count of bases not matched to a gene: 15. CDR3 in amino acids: CAWKEGGYRVSTEAFF. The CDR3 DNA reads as TGTGCCTGGAAAGAAGGGGGCTATCGGGTGAGCACTGAAGCTTTCTTT.

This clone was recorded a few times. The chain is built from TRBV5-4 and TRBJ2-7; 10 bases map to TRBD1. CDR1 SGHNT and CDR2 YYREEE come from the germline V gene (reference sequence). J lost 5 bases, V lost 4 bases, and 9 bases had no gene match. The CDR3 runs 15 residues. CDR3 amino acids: CASSRPGTGAHEQYF. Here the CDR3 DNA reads TGTGCCAGCAGCAGACCAGGGACAGGGGCCCACGAGCAGTACTTC.

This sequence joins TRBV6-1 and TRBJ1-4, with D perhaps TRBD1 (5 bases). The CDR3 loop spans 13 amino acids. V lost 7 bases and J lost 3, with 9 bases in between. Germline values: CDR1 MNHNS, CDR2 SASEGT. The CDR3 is CASTGLPNEKLFF. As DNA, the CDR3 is TGTGCCAGCACAGGGCTGCCTAATGAAAAACTGTTTTTT.

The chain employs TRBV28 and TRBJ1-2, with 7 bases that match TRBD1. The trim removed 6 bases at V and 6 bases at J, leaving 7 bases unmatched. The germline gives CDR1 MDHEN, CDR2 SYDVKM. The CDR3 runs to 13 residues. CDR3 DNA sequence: TGTGCCAGCAGACCCGACAGGGCGGATGGCTACACCTTC. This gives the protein CASRPDRADGYTF.

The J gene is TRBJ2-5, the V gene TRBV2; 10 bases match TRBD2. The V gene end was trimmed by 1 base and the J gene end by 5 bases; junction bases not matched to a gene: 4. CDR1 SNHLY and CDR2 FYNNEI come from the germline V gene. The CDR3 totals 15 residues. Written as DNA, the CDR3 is TGTGCCAGCAGTGAAGGAGCGGGAGGGGGGGAGACCCAGTACTTC. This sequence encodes CASSEGAGGGETQYF.